This T cell receptor beta chain was found in a study of early stage breast cancer tumors. General study findings and limits: Blood repertoires resembled normal breast more than tumor.

Each sample had two DNA replicates, 0.5 ug blood or roughly 1.6 ug tissue. Clones were sequenced by immunoSEQ multiplex PCR, and TCRdb holds only the in-frame ones, with some missing. Of about 51,000 clones listed, around 78% are singletons. A word on this clone: Its antigen remains unidentified.

The sample comprised blood. The source is a person in their 40s with breast cancer.

CDR3 loop: CASSLGTGRHQPQHF. The CDR3 coding sequence is TGTGCCAGCAGCTTAGGGACAGGGAGACATCAGCCCCAGCATTTT. The chain couples TRBV5-6 to TRBJ1-5; 9 bases agree with TRBD1. The length of the CDR3 is 15 residues. V trimming: 2 bases; J trimming: 5 bases; junction bases outside the gene matches: 5. CDR1 is SGHDT, CDR2 YYEEEE, per germline.